A single sample gave rise to the 18 T cell receptor beta chains below, sequenced in a study of beta chain features in type 1 diabetes. Isolated RNA was reverse transcribed in full, so expressed TCRB transcripts were sequenced. Profiling relied on immunoSEQ multiplex PCR, and the TCRdb table lists in-frame clones only, not all of them. The data show hundreds of thousands of clones, with approximately 13% seen just once and under 0.04% held by the top ten. The sample comprised naive CD4+ T cells from blood. Source of these receptors: a man aged 25-45 years in good health.

This clone was observed a few times. The same CDR3 also results from other DNA sequences found in this sample. The chain couples TRBV30 to TRBJ1-5; tentative D call: TRBD1 (5 bases). The germline V gene encodes CDR1 GTSNPN and CDR2 SVGIG (reference sequence). V gave up 1 base and J gave up 1 base, with 5 bases separating them. There are 13 residues in the CDR3. For the CDR3, the DNA is TGTGCCTGGAGTGCAGGGAGCAATCAGCCCCAGCATTTT. This gives the protein CAWSAGSNQPQHF.

The chain couples TRBV12-5 to TRBJ2-7; TRBD2 matches at 7 bases. The CDR3 spans 15 residues. V lost 7 bases and J lost 0; bases outside the gene matches: 9. The V gene's germline CDR1 is LGHNT and CDR2 FRNRAP. CDR3 sequence reads: CASAYSGVSSYEQYF. CDR3 in DNA: TGTGCTAGTGCCTACAGCGGGGTGAGCTCCTACGAGCAGTACTTC.

This chain uses TRBV7-6 with TRBJ2-7; weak D call: TRBD1 (6 bases). V was pared by 10 bases and J by 0 bases, with 22 bases between. Germline CDR1 is SGHVS and CDR2 is FNYEAQ. The CDR3 runs 16 residues. The CDR3 spells CAKLTHGTLSSYEQYF. In nucleotides, the CDR3 is TGTGCCAAACTAACTCACGGGACACTGAGCTCCTACGAGCAGTACTTC.

This clone was seen more than once but under ten times. The chain links TRBV10-3 to TRBJ1-4; 9 bases map to TRBD1. Germline V gene sequence: CDR1 ENHRY, CDR2 SYGVKD. The V and J ends lost 8 bases and 8 bases, in that order; junction bases with no gene match: 6. The CDR3 length is 13 residues. The CDR3 coding sequence is TGTGCCATCGGGCGACAGGGGGGAGAAAAACTGTTTTTT. It translates to CAIGRQGGEKLFF.

V usage is TRBV7-9 and J usage is TRBJ2-1; D might be TRBD2 (6 bases). Germline lookup yields CDR1 SEHNR and CDR2 FQNEAQ (reference sequence). V lost 1 base, J lost 10 bases, and 11 bases lay in between. This CDR3 spans 13 amino acids. CDR3 DNA: TGTGCCAGCAGCTTAGACGTCGGAGGGGAGCAGTTCTTC. Its translation is CASSLDVGGEQFF.

This clone came up a few times. This chain uses TRBV28 with TRBJ2-7; maybe TRBD2 (6 bases). The V end was cut by 3 bases, the J end by 4 bases, with 16 bases between. Germline V lookup: CDR1 MDHEN, CDR2 SYDVKM. The CDR3 has 15 residues. This CDR3 is CASSLRGRNFYEQYV. The CDR3 DNA sequence: TGTGCCAGCAGTTTGCGGGGCAGGAATTTTTACGAGCAGTACGTC.

This chain joins TRBV9 and TRBJ2-7, with D perhaps TRBD2 (6 bases). CDR3 size: 13 residues. With 3 bases removed from V and 7 bases from J, the gap between germline ends came to 14 bases. CDR1 and CDR2 (germline): SGDLS, YYNGEE. The CDR3 protein is CASSETLGGEQYF. CDR3 bases: TGTGCCAGCAGCGAGACCCTAGGAGGGGAGCAGTACTTC.

V is TRBV14 and J is TRBJ1-1; D might be TRBD1 (6 bases). Germline loops: CDR1 SGHDN, CDR2 FVKESK. Between the trimmed V and J ends, which lost 6 bases and 0 bases, there was a span of 14 bases. This CDR3 is 15 amino acids long. The CDR3 sequence: CASRESWGLNTEAFF. The CDR3 bases are TGTGCCAGCAGAGAATCTTGGGGGCTGAACACTGAAGCTTTCTTT.

The genes are TRBV6-5 and TRBJ2-3, with no clear D. Per germline, CDR1 MNHEY and CDR2 SVGAGI. V was trimmed by 8 bases and J by 1 base, leaving 16 bases between them. CDR3 length equals 15 residues. DNA of the CDR3: TGTGCCAGCCTGGATGAGTGGGTGGGCACAGATACGCAGTATTTT. Translated: CASLDEWVGTDTQYF.

V gene TRBV29-1 combines with J gene TRBJ2-7; 8 positions agree with TRBD1. The germline CDR1 and CDR2 sequences are SQVTM and ANQGSEA. The CDR3 runs 16 residues. Trimming took 1 base from V and 1 from J; bases not matched to a gene: 9. The CDR3 spells CSVEGRRGQGSYEQYF. The CDR3 nucleotides are TGCAGCGTTGAAGGACGGCGTGGACAGGGTTCCTACGAGCAGTACTTC.

The chain recombines TRBV4-2 with TRBJ2-3, with 10 bases matching TRBD2. Germline V gene data show CDR1 as LGHNA and CDR2 as YNFKEQ. J gave up 6 bases and V 1 base, and 7 bases lay outside the gene matches. This CDR3 has 16 residues. CDR3 sequence reads: CASSQGPSGSSDTQYF. DNA for the CDR3: TGTGCCAGCAGCCAAGGGCCTAGCGGGAGTTCGGATACGCAGTATTTT.

In its sample, this clone was seen a few times. Additional DNA sequences in this sample encode the identical CDR3. The chain has TRBV9 and TRBJ2-3; D is undetermined. Between the trimmed V and J ends, which lost 0 bases and 5 bases, there was a span of 4 bases. This CDR3 comprises 12 residues. Germline loops: CDR1 SGDLS, CDR2 YYNGEE. The CDR3, as DNA: TGTGCCAGCAGCGTAGGTTTAGATACGCAGTATTTT. As protein: CASSVGLDTQYF. The whole variable domain, remainder taken from reference TRBV9 and TRBJ2-3, is DSGVTQTPKHLITATGQRVTLRCSPRSGDLSVYWYQQSLDQGLQFLIQYYNGEERAKGNILERFSAQQFPDLHSELNLSSLELGDSALYFCASSVGLDTQYFGPGTRLTVL.

The table lists this clone with a few counts. Other nucleotide sequences in the sample specify the same CDR3. The rearrangement joins TRBV7-2 to TRBJ2-1; no definite D call. Germline V gene lookup returns CDR1 SGHTA and CDR2 FQGNSA. The CDR3 totals 14 residues. Trimming shortened V by 4 bases and J by 0 bases, and 7 bases separated the two germline ends. DNA of the CDR3: TGTGCCAGCAGCTCGGGCCGCTCCTACAATGAGCAGTTCTTC. It codes for CASSSGRSYNEQFF.

This clone has just a few counts. The gene calls are TRBV7-2 and TRBJ2-7; D gene unclear. CDR3 length equals 14 residues. Germline loops: CDR1 SGHTA, CDR2 FQGNSA. Trimming took 5 bases from V and 3 from J, leaving 14 bases between them. This CDR3 reads CASSGLAGNYEQYV. The CDR3 DNA follows: TGTGCCAGCAGCGGGTTAGCTGGTAACTACGAGCAGTACGTC.

The rearrangement joins TRBV12-5 to TRBJ2-7; TRBD2 matches 10 bases. The V and J ends lost 1 base and 3 bases, in that order; junction bases with no gene match: 12. Per the germline V gene, CDR1 is LGHNT and CDR2 is FRNRAP. The CDR3 runs to 18 residues. The DNA for the CDR3 is TGTGCTAGTGGTTTGGCTATGACTAAGCTAGCGGGGGTCTACGAGCAGTACTTC. Its protein product is CASGLAMTKLAGVYEQYF.

The chain couples TRBV7-3 to TRBJ2-6; 9 positions match TRBD1. The CDR3 is made up of 18 amino acids. CDR1 and CDR2 from the germline V gene are SGHTA and FQGTGA. J was trimmed by 1 base and V by 6 bases; bases with no gene match: 10. The CDR3, as DNA: TGTGCCAGCAGACCTGGTGGGACAGGGCTGTCTGGGGCCAACGTCCTGACTTTC. Protein product: CASRPGGTGLSGANVLTF.

This clone has just a few counts. V is TRBV30 and J is TRBJ1-5, with D perhaps matching TRBD1 (6 bases). Trimming pared 6 bases from V and 2 bases from J, leaving 11 bases between. The germline gives CDR1 GTSNPN, CDR2 SVGIG (reference sequence). The CDR3 spans 13 residues. The CDR3 DNA reads TGTGCCTGTGGTAACAGGGGCAATCAGCCCCAGCATTTT. Protein sequence: CACGNRGNQPQHF.

This clone was seen a handful of times. The CDR3, as DNA: TGTGCCATCAATACCCCCTTGGGCAATGAGCAGTTCTTC. Residues: CAINTPLGNEQFF. The chain is built from TRBV10-3 and TRBJ2-1; no reliable D call. Trimming shortened V by 7 bases and J by 6 bases, and 13 bases separated the two germline ends. The germline gives CDR1 ENHRY, CDR2 SYGVKD. The CDR3 is made up of 13 amino acids.